The rows below give T cell receptor beta chains drawn from one sample of a study of blood T cells in healthy people across ages. A single record per CDR3 protein comes from TCRdb applying MiXCR to the 5' RACE reads. The table records 600,000 or so distinct CDR3 sequences, about 21% of them present only once. Sequenced sample: blood. The receptors come from a man in his 70s in good health. Both conserved end residues are part of each CDR3. D genes are given only for firm matches. A row's size may be missing; if present it is once, few, many or a size class.

TRBV19	few	TRBD1	TRBJ1-5	13	CASTGTGGQPQHF	TGTGCCAGTACCGGGACAGGGGGGCAGCCCCAGCATTTT
TRBV6-5	NA	TRBD2	TRBJ2-7	16	CASSYLGTSGRYEQYF	TGTGCCAGCAGTTACTTGGGGACTAGCGGGAGATACGAGCAGTACTTC
TRBV6-2/TRBV6-3	NA	TRBD1	TRBJ2-4	15	CASSISDRGLNIQYF	TGTGCCAGCAGCATCTCGGACAGGGGCCTCAACATTCAGTACTTC
TRBV5-1	NA	TRBD2	TRBJ2-3	16	CASSLVLAGTTDTQYF	TGCGCCAGCAGCTTGGTTCTAGCGGGGACCACAGATACGCAGTATTTT
TRBV2	NA	NA	TRBJ2-7	14	CASSDVWLRDEQYF	TGTGCCAGCAGTGACGTCTGGTTAAGGGACGAGCAGTACTTC
TRBV6-2/TRBV6-3	many	TRBD2	TRBJ2-7	18	CASSFSLSTGTSVDEQYF	TGTGCCAGCAGTTTCTCGCTCTCAACCGGGACTAGCGTGGACGAGCAGTACTTC
TRBV6-1	few	TRBD2	TRBJ2-3	18	CASSPGLAGGPWTDTQYF	TGTGCCAGCAGCCCGGGACTAGCGGGAGGGCCGTGGACAGATACGCAGTATTTT
TRBV18	few	NA	TRBJ1-1	15	CASSPIERLNTEAFF	TGTGCCAGCTCACCAATCGAGAGATTAAACACTGAAGCTTTCTTT
TRBV3-1	many	NA	TRBJ2-7	13	CASSQGRSYEQYF	TGTGCCAGCAGCCAAGGGAGGTCCTACGAGCAGTACTTC
TRBV7-2	many	NA	TRBJ2-2	14	CASSLDGAWGELFF	TGTGCCAGCAGCTTAGACGGGGCTTGGGGGGAGCTGTTTTTT
TRBV6-6	NA	TRBD1	TRBJ1-2	12	CASGTGVLSNTF	TGTGCCAGCGGGACAGGGGTCTTATCCAACACCTTC
TRBV7-2	few	NA	TRBJ2-1	15	CASSLSTGSYNEQFF	TGTGCCAGCAGCTTATCGACGGGCTCCTACAATGAGCAGTTCTTC
TRBV10-3	NA	TRBD1	TRBJ2-2	16	CAISITGTANTGELFF	TGTGCCATCAGCATTACCGGGACAGCAAACACCGGGGAGCTGTTTTTT
TRBV20-1	few	TRBD1	TRBJ2-5	15	CSAREQGALQGAQYF	TGCAGTGCTAGGGAGCAGGGGGCTCTCCAAGGGGCCCAGTACTTC
TRBV20-1	many	NA	TRBJ1-4	13	CSARETRAGKLFF	TGCAGTGCTAGAGAGACAAGGGCGGGAAAACTGTTTTTT
TRBV5-1	many	NA	TRBJ2-7	13	CASSLLRGYEQYF	TGCGCCAGCAGCTTGTTACGGGGGTACGAGCAGTACTTC
TRBV28	once	TRBD1	TRBJ1-1	15	CASSSTGGVDTEAFF	TGTGCCAGCAGCTCAACAGGGGGCGTCGACACTGAAGCTTTCTTT
TRBV18	NA	NA	TRBJ1-2	16	CASSPDGGGRTKGYTF	TGTGCCAGCTCACCTGACGGAGGTGGGCGTACAAAAGGCTACACCTTC
TRBV15	NA	NA	TRBJ2-6	15	CATSSLNTGANVLTF	TGTGCCACCAGCAGCCTAAATACTGGGGCCAACGTCCTGACTTTC
TRBV28	NA	NA	TRBJ2-7	12	CASSVNYYEQYF	TGTGCCAGCAGTGTCAACTATTACGAGCAGTACTTC
TRBV5-1	few	TRBD1	TRBJ2-7	16	CASSFLTGVSSYEQYF	TGCGCCAGCAGCTTTCTCACAGGGGTGAGCTCCTACGAGCAGTACTTC
TRBV12-3/TRBV12-4	few	NA	TRBJ1-1	13	CASRPEVGTEAFF	TGTGCCAGCAGGCCGGAAGTGGGGACTGAAGCTTTCTTT
TRBV28	NA	NA	TRBJ2-7	16	CASSPGGPGNTYEQYF	TGTGCCAGCAGTCCCGGCGGACCGGGGAATACCTACGAGCAGTACTTC
TRBV9	few	TRBD2	TRBJ2-5	16	CASSVAGTSSQETQYF	TGTGCCAGCAGCGTAGCTGGGACTAGCTCCCAAGAGACCCAGTACTTC
TRBV11-2	few	TRBD2	TRBJ2-7	15	CASSLGSGKLYEQYF	TGTGCCAGCAGCTTAGGAAGCGGGAAACTCTACGAGCAGTACTTC
TRBV7-2	NA	TRBD2	TRBJ2-7	15	CASSLELAGDNEQYF	TGTGCCAGCAGCTTAGAGCTAGCGGGAGATAACGAGCAGTACTTC
TRBV14	NA	TRBD2	TRBJ2-1	17	CASSPLVTSGRGNEQFF	TGTGCCAGCAGCCCCCTCGTCACTAGCGGGAGAGGGAATGAGCAGTTCTTC
TRBV2	few	NA	TRBJ1-2	13	CASSESGNYGYTF	TGTGCCAGCAGTGAATCAGGAAACTATGGCTACACCTTC
TRBV27	few	NA	TRBJ1-4	15	CASSPTGIGNEKLFF	TGTGCCAGCAGTCCAACAGGGATCGGGAATGAAAAACTGTTTTTT
TRBV6-2/TRBV6-3	NA	TRBD2	TRBJ2-2	16	CASSSGLAGVPGELFF	TGTGCCAGCAGCTCGGGACTAGCGGGAGTACCCGGGGAGCTGTTTTTT
TRBV7-8	few	NA	TRBJ2-1	15	CASSLEPSAHNEQFF	TGTGCCAGCAGCTTAGAGCCTAGCGCCCACAATGAGCAGTTCTTC
TRBV20-1	few	NA	TRBJ2-7	15	CSATQTDRYSYEQYF	TGCAGTGCCACTCAAACAGACCGTTACTCCTACGAGCAGTACTTC
TRBV7-9	few	TRBD1	TRBJ2-1	17	CASSLEGTGGRYNEQFF	TGTGCCAGCAGCTTAGAGGGCACAGGGGGACGCTACAATGAGCAGTTCTTC
TRBV20-1	NA	NA	TRBJ1-4	13	CSARVGQYEKLFF	TGCAGTGCTAGAGTCGGACAGTATGAAAAACTGTTCTTT
TRBV10-3	once	TRBD1	TRBJ1-1	14	CAINQGQENTEAFF	TGTGCCATCAACCAAGGACAGGAGAACACTGAAGCTTTCTTT
TRBV28	many	TRBD2	TRBJ2-7	14	CASSYSGSSYEQYF	TGTGCCAGCAGCTATAGCGGGAGCTCCTACGAGCAGTACTTC
TRBV7-9	few	NA	TRBJ2-3	15	CASSLDGGTSDTQYF	TGTGCCAGCAGCTTAGACGGCGGGACCTCAGATACGCAGTATTTT
TRBV7-6	few	TRBD1	TRBJ2-5	14	CASSRGQGLETQYF	TGTGCCAGCAGCCGAGGACAGGGGTTGGAGACCCAGTACTTC
TRBV3-1	NA	TRBD1	TRBJ1-6	14	CASSQGQGDSPLHF	TGTGCCAGCAGCCAAGGACAGGGGGATTCACCCCTCCACTTT
TRBV28	NA	TRBD2	TRBJ2-7	14	CASSLTSGSQEQYF	TGTGCCAGCAGTTTAACTAGCGGGAGTCAAGAGCAGTACTTC
TRBV20-1	few	NA	TRBJ2-1	11	CSAGDSNEQFF	TGCAGTGCTGGAGACAGCAATGAGCAGTTCTTC
TRBV5-1	many	TRBD1	TRBJ2-5	14	CASSRTGSGETQYF	TGCGCCAGCAGCCGGACAGGTTCAGGGGAGACCCAGTACTTC
TRBV20-1	few	NA	TRBJ1-2	15	CSARDPGEGLGGYTF	TGCAGTGCTAGAGATCCCGGAGAGGGGCTCGGTGGCTACACCTTC
TRBV4-1	few	TRBD2	TRBJ2-2	15	CASSTRTSGTGELFF	TGCGCCAGCAGCACTCGGACTAGCGGTACCGGGGAGCTGTTTTTT
TRBV7-2	NA	TRBD1	TRBJ1-2	14	CASSLQGALSPYTF	TGTGCCAGCAGCTTACAGGGGGCCCTGTCCCCTTACACCTTC
TRBV9	NA	TRBD1	TRBJ1-3	15	CASSPMTGSGNTIYF	TGTGCCAGCAGCCCTATGACAGGGTCTGGAAACACCATATATTTT
TRBV2	few	NA	TRBJ2-6	19	CASSDVPWTPPSGANVLTF	TGTGCCAGCAGTGATGTACCGTGGACACCACCCTCTGGGGCCAACGTCCTGACTTTC
TRBV3-1	few	TRBD1	TRBJ2-3	13	CASRTGSTDTQYF	TGTGCCAGCAGGACAGGGAGCACAGATACGCAGTATTTT
TRBV19	NA	NA	TRBJ2-4	14	CASSYRDNKNIQYF	TGTGCCAGTAGTTACCGGGACAACAAAAACATTCAGTACTTC
TRBV5-1	NA	TRBD2	TRBJ2-1	15	CASRGTGTSGNEQFF	TGCGCCAGCAGGGGCACCGGGACTAGCGGGAATGAGCAGTTCTTC
TRBV15	many	TRBD2	TRBJ2-3	16	CATSSESGRAVDTQYF	TGTGCCACCAGCAGTGAAAGCGGGAGGGCCGTTGATACGCAGTATTTT
TRBV6-6	many	NA	TRBJ1-1	13	CASSNAGNTEAFF	TGTGCCAGCAGTAACGCGGGGAACACTGAAGCTTTCTTT
TRBV5-1	few	NA	TRBJ2-1	13	CASSLFMGGEQFF	TGCGCCAGCAGCTTGTTTATGGGGGGTGAGCAGTTCTTC
TRBV24-1	NA	NA	TRBJ1-5	17	CATSPGGQGLSNQPQHF	TGTGCCACCAGCCCGGGGGGACAAGGACTTAGCAATCAGCCCCAGCATTTT
TRBV29-1	few	TRBD2	TRBJ2-2	16	CSVEDQREGNTGELFF	TGCAGCGTTGAAGATCAACGGGAGGGAAACACCGGGGAGCTGTTTTTT